A single sample is the source of the 25 T cell receptor beta chains below, sequenced in a study of beta chain features in type 1 diabetes (dated by TCRdb to the late 2010s). These receptors' antigens are unknown. Library preparation was by the immunoSEQ multiplex PCR assay. The entire isolated RNA was reverse transcribed using the High Capacity cDNA Reverse Transcription Kit, and thus expressed TCRB transcripts were sequenced. TCRdb obtained this table from immuneACCESS and retained in-frame rearrangements with V and J assigned. These tables miss some clones; where compared with another copy, unresolved V genes account for less than half of the shortfall, and the remainder is unexplained. The sample table shows around 710,000 clones, and approximately 13% are seen once. Roughly 0.12% of the sample is taken by the ten largest. Overall results and qualifications from the work: In all four CD4+ subsets, TCRB CDR3 length was moderately but significantly shorter in type 1 diabetes patients.

The sequenced material came from naive CD4+ T cells from blood. Explained via the paper, the cell subset or site label denotes: true naive CD4+ T cells. These receptors all come from a young man with type 1 diabetes.

Only a few counts were recorded for this clone. The rearrangement uses TRBV6-5 and TRBJ2-2; the D gene is possibly TRBD1 (5 bases). The CDR3 has 15 residues. CDR1 is MNHEY, CDR2 SVGAGI, per germline. Trimming stripped 7 bases from V and 4 bases from J, with 16 bases between. CDR3 residues: CASTLGWQGTGELFF. The CDR3 region has the DNA TGTGCCAGCACTCTGGGGTGGCAGGGCACCGGGGAGCTGTTTTTT.

The chain uses TRBV7-9 and TRBJ2-7; 7 bases are a match to TRBD2. Germline values: CDR1 SEHNR, CDR2 FQNEAQ (reference sequence). V lost 5 bases to trimming and J lost 7 bases; unmatched junction nucleotides: 17. The CDR3 length is 16 residues. CDR3 sequence (DNA): TGTGCCAGCAGCCCCCGGAACGACGGCGGGCGGGGGGAGCAGTACTTC. Residues: CASSPRNDGGRGEQYF.

This clone was detected only a few times. The J gene is TRBJ2-1, the V gene TRBV5-1; 7 nucleotides line up with TRBD1. The CDR3 covers 15 residues. In germline, CDR1 is SGHRS, CDR2 YFSETQ. The V segment lost 0 bases and the J segment 10 bases; nucleotides outside the gene matches: 10. The CDR3 nucleotides read TGCGCCAGCAGCTTGGAAGGGACAGCGGTAAGGGAGCAGTTCTTC. Translating it yields CASSLEGTAVREQFF.

The V and J genes are TRBV6-5 and TRBJ2-7; D ambiguous. The CDR3 contains 14 residues. Looked up from germline, CDR1 is MNHEY and CDR2 is SVGAGI. V lost 5 bases to trimming and J lost 0 bases, with 11 bases between them. CDR3 coding DNA: TGTGCCAGCAGTGTCGACGGTACCTCCTACGAGCAGTACTTC. Residues: CASSVDGTSYEQYF.

This clone was found a few times. The rearrangement uses TRBV7-9 and TRBJ1-6, with 10 bases fitting TRBD1. The V segment lost 7 bases and the J segment 5 bases; nucleotides outside the gene matches: 5. CDR1 is SEHNR and CDR2 is FQNEAQ in the germline V gene (reference sequence). The CDR3 totals 15 residues. As DNA, the CDR3 is TGTGCCAGCACCTCGGGACAGGGGAATAATTCACCCCTCCACTTT. It specifies CASTSGQGNNSPLHF.

J is TRBJ2-3 and V is TRBV5-1; 7 nucleotides line up with TRBD1. The germline V gene has CDR1 SGHRS and CDR2 YFSETQ. The CDR3 runs 15 residues. With 2 bases clipped from V and 0 bases from J, the junction kept 3 bases outside the gene matches. The CDR3 coding sequence is TGCGCCAGCAGCTTAGTACAGGGGAGCACAGATACGCAGTATTTT. The encoded protein is CASSLVQGSTDTQYF.

This chain connects TRBV18 to TRBJ2-1, with a tentative D call TRBD1 (6 bases). Germline-derived CDR1 and CDR2 are KGHSH and LQKENI. The V gene lost 2 bases and the J gene lost 4 bases, with 18 bases spanning the gap. The CDR3 spans 17 residues. CDR3 in amino acids: CASSPFEADSIYNEQFF. CDR3 coding DNA: TGTGCCAGCTCACCATTCGAGGCGGACAGCATTTACAATGAGCAGTTCTTC. Filled out from reference TRBV18 and TRBJ2-1, the complete variable domain reads NAGVMQNPRHLVRRRGQEARLRCSPMKGHSHVYWYRQLPEEGLKFMVYLQKENIIDESGMPKERFSAEFPKEGPSILRIQQVVRGDSAAYFCASSPFEADSIYNEQFFGPGTRLTVL.

This clone appeared a few times. The chain links TRBV28 to TRBJ1-2; D might be TRBD1 (5 bases). Deletions cut 2 bases from V and 4 bases from J, with 11 bases between. The CDR3 runs 14 residues. Looked up from germline, CDR1 is MDHEN and CDR2 is SYDVKM. CDR3 DNA sequence: TGTGCCAGCAGTTTAGTCGCAGGGCTCTATGGCTACACCTTC. The encoded protein is CASSLVAGLYGYTF.

In the case of this clone: One end of the junction fails to match germline, which may point to a read error. The chain couples TRBV30 to TRBJ2-3; a possible D gene is TRBD2 (6 bases). Germline values: CDR1 GTSNPN, CDR2 SVGIG (reference sequence). The CDR3 spans 12 residues. The CDR3 region has the DNA TGTGCCTGGAGTGTCTCGAGCGGGTGGTGGCATTTT. This translates into CAWSVSSGWWHF. Based on the CDR3 plus reference TRBV30 and TRBJ2-3, the full variable domain is SQTIHQWPATLVQPVGSPLSLECTVEGTSNPNLYWYRQAAGRGLQLLFYSVGIGQISSEVPQNLSASRPQDRQFILSSKKLLLSDSGFYLCAWSVSSGWWHFGPGTRLTVL.

The CDR3 sequence: CASNPGATDTQYF. The CDR3, as DNA: TGTGCCAGCAATCCCGGCGCCACAGATACGCAGTATTTT. The gene calls are TRBV27 and TRBJ2-3; D gene unclear. The CDR3 loop spans 13 amino acids. The ends were cut back, 7 bases at V and 2 bases at J, with 10 bases in the middle. Germline V lookup: CDR1 MNHEY, CDR2 SMNVEV (reference sequence).

There are a few counts of this clone. The chain carries TRBV14 and TRBJ2-7; no firm D call. Trimming removed 5 bases from V and 5 bases from J, with 10 bases in between. The CDR3 sequence is 12 residues long. In germline, CDR1 is SGHDN, CDR2 FVKESK. CDR3 coding DNA: TGTGCCAGCAGCAAGGACCGGAACGAGCAGTACTTC. This sequence encodes CASSKDRNEQYF. The full variable domain, its missing parts supplied by reference TRBV14 and TRBJ2-7, is EAGVTQFPSHSVIEKGQTVTLRCDPISGHDNLYWYRRVMGKEIKFLLHFVKESKQDESGMPNNRFLAERTGGTYSTLKVQPAELEDSGVYFCASSKDRNEQYFGPGTRLTVT.

A few counts support this clone. This chain uses TRBV15 with TRBJ2-7; weak D call: TRBD2 (5 bases). Germline V gene lookup returns CDR1 LNHNV and CDR2 YYDKDF (reference sequence). Trimming removed 4 bases at V and 1 base at J, with 14 bases between. The CDR3 contains 15 residues. CDR3 loop: CATSIGIARSYEQYF. DNA of the CDR3: TGTGCCACCAGCATTGGGATAGCGAGGTCCTACGAGCAGTACTTC. Complete variable domain (other parts from reference TRBV15 and TRBJ2-7): DAMVIQNPRYQVTQFGKPVTLSCSQTLNHNVMYWYQQKSSQAPKLLFHYYDKDFNNEADTPDNFQSRRPNTSFCFLDIRSPGLGDTAMYLCATSIGIARSYEQYFGPGTRLTVT.

J is TRBJ2-2 and V is TRBV4-3, with a possible D match to TRBD2 (6 bases). In germline, CDR1 is LGHNA, CDR2 YSLEER. The CDR3 is made up of 18 amino acids. V was shortened by 0 bases and J by 1 base, with 15 bases between the two germline ends. This CDR3 reads CASSQENIRRGNTGELFF. As DNA, the CDR3 is TGCGCCAGCAGCCAAGAGAACATTCGGCGGGGGAACACCGGGGAGCTGTTTTTT.

A note on this clone: A read error is possible here, since a much larger clone lies one base away. The chain uses TRBV6-5 and TRBJ2-6; D gene uncertain. Trimming removed 6 bases at V and 0 bases at J, with 3 bases between. Germline CDR1 reads MNHEY; CDR2 reads SVGAGI. This CDR3 has 13 residues. The CDR3: CASSFSGANVLTF. CDR3 coding DNA: TGTGCCAGCAGCTTCTCTGGGGCCAACGTCCTGACTTTC.

The rearrangement links TRBV5-1 to TRBJ2-2, with D unresolved. V was clipped by 0 bases and J by 4 bases, with 10 bases between them. Germline assignment: CDR1 SGHRS and CDR2 YFSETQ. This CDR3 has 15 amino acids. The CDR3 region has the DNA TGCGCCAGCAGCTTGGATGGGCGGTCCACCGGGGAGCTGTTTTTT. It specifies CASSLDGRSTGELFF.

This clone has more than one count but fewer than ten. The chain employs TRBV2 and TRBJ2-1; possible D gene TRBD1, 6 bases. The V end lost 6 bases, the J end lost 2 bases, and 14 bases lay between the germline ends. The CDR3 loop spans 15 amino acids. Germline V gene sequence: CDR1 SNHLY, CDR2 FYNNEI. CDR3 DNA sequence: TGTGCCAGCAGCGGGGCAGGGGCTGCCTACAATGAGCAGTTCTTC. It yields the protein CASSGAGAAYNEQFF.

V usage is TRBV5-1 and J usage is TRBJ2-1, with 9 bases aligning to TRBD1. The CDR3 has 15 residues. J lost 4 bases, V lost 2 bases, and 4 bases had no gene match. Germline V gives CDR1 SGHRS, CDR2 YFSETQ. CDR3 region: CASSLGQGLYNEQFF. CDR3 bases: TGCGCCAGCAGCTTAGGACAGGGGTTATACAATGAGCAGTTCTTC.

The table lists this clone with a few counts. The chain recombines TRBV7-2 with TRBJ1-4, with no clear D. The CDR3 is made up of 13 amino acids. V dropped 5 bases and J dropped 7 bases, with 11 bases sitting between them. Per germline, CDR1 SGHTA and CDR2 FQGNSA. CDR3 DNA sequence: TGTGCCAGCAGCATGCTGGGTGGTGAAAAACTGTTTTTT. Translation: CASSMLGGEKLFF.

This sequence joins TRBV18 and TRBJ1-2; D is unresolved. Germline V gene data show CDR1 as KGHSH and CDR2 as LQKENI. The CDR3 loop spans 12 amino acids. V was clipped by 6 bases and J by 2 bases, with 7 bases between them. CDR3 nucleotide sequence: TGTGCCAGCTCCGACGGAAACTATGGCTACACCTTC. This gives the protein CASSDGNYGYTF.

This clone was recorded a few times. The rearrangement joins TRBV30 to TRBJ2-7, with 9 nucleotides matching TRBD1. The CDR3 extends over 13 amino acids. With V trimmed by 2 bases and J by 2 bases, 1 base remained unmatched. The germline V gene has CDR1 GTSNPN and CDR2 SVGIG (reference sequence). The CDR3 bases are TGTGCCTGGAGTCGACAGGGGGCCTACGAGCAGTACTTC. It encodes CAWSRQGAYEQYF.

The V call is TRBV9, the J call TRBJ1-2, with TRBD1 as a possible D gene (6 bases). Trimming left V 0 bases short and J 4 bases short, with 13 bases between. The germline V gene encodes CDR1 SGDLS and CDR2 YYNGEE. This CDR3 is built from 15 residues. The CDR3 coding sequence is TGTGCCAGCAGCGTAGATGGCCGGGGGCCCTATGGCTACACCTTC. It yields the protein CASSVDGRGPYGYTF.

V and J are TRBV5-1 and TRBJ2-3, with D tentatively TRBD1 (5 bases). The CDR3 has 16 residues. V was shortened by 4 bases and J by 2 bases, with 17 bases between the two germline ends. Germline CDR1 SGHRS, CDR2 YFSETQ. The CDR3, as DNA: TGCGCCAGCAGCCTGCTGACAGATGAACCCACAGATACGCAGTATTTT. It translates to CASSLLTDEPTDTQYF.

This clone has only one observation. The V gene is TRBV4-1, the J gene TRBJ2-1; D remains unclear. The CDR3 is 13 residues long. Germline CDR1 is MGHRA and CDR2 is YSYEKL. Trimming stripped 0 bases from V and 3 bases from J, with 3 bases between. In nucleotides, the CDR3 is TGCGCCAGCAGCCAAGACTACTACAATGAGCAGTTCTTC. Translated, it gives CASSQDYYNEQFF.

The chain links TRBV7-8 to TRBJ1-5; D possibly corresponds to TRBD1 (5 bases). The germline gives CDR1 SGHVS, CDR2 FQNEAQ. V was pared by 11 bases and J by 7 bases, with 21 bases between. The CDR3 extends over 14 amino acids. The CDR3 reads CACTATVGYQPQHF. In DNA, the CDR3 is TGTGCCTGCACCGCGACAGTAGGGTACCAGCCCCAGCATTTT.

The chain uses TRBV30 and TRBJ2-1; D possibly uses TRBD1 or TRBD2 (5 bases each). The V end lost 3 bases, the J end lost 6 bases, and 12 bases lay between the germline ends. The CDR3 spans 13 residues. Germline V CDR1 and CDR2: GTSNPN, SVGIG (reference sequence). CDR3 coding DNA: TGTGCCTGGAGCCTTGGGGGTAGCAATGAGCAGTTCTTC. It codes for CAWSLGGSNEQFF.